This T cell receptor beta chain derives from a study of OX40 agonist ivuxolimab in advanced cancers. Findings and caveats of the study: More expanded clones were seen, on average, in CD8+ T cells than in CD4+.

The germline gives CDR1 LNHDA, CDR2 SQIVND (reference sequence). The ends were cut back, 3 bases at V and 7 bases at J, with 15 bases in the middle. The CDR3 loop spans 15 amino acids. The table came from immunoSEQ multiplex PCR; TCRdb's copy has only in-frame clones and leaves some out. The repertoire holds about 120,000 clones, with 80% to 95% as singletons. Points on this clone: No antigen is known for it.

This TCR was sampled from an adult with an advanced solid tumor such as melanoma, head and neck, liver or kidney cancer. The source was CD4+ or CD8+ T cells sorted from blood, collected in a trial of the OX40 agonist ivuxolimab. The chain has TRBV19 and TRBJ2-2, with D unresolved. The CDR3 DNA reads TGTGCCAGTAGTATCGGCAGGTCCACCCTCGGGGAGCTGTTTTTT. Protein: CASSIGRSTLGELFF.